This T cell receptor (beta chain) was obtained from a study of T cell responses to AZD1222 COVID-19 vaccine. J lost 0 bases, V lost 4 bases, and 4 bases had no gene match. The CDR3 length is 15 residues. Germline CDR1 SNHLY, CDR2 FYNNEI. The table came from immunoSEQ multiplex PCR; TCRdb's copy has only in-frame clones and leaves some out. The sample includes some 100,000 clones, roughly 86% of them seen just once. Study results and caveats: Clonal diversity was possibly underestimated; the donors were predominantly white British and more often female. Spike was spanned by vaccine-associated CD4 TCRs, with dominance at 160-218 and 743-854. The study found Spike-specific TCR breadth and depth rose after two AZD1222 doses. The study sampled repertoires only after the peak T cell response.

This clone was counted a few times. Its antigen remains unidentified. The sequenced sample was peripheral blood, obtained on day 0 of AZD1222 vaccination. V and J are TRBV2 and TRBJ1-1; 8 nucleotides agree with TRBD1. The source of this sequence is an adult in good health. The CDR3 DNA reads TGTGCCAGCAGTGGAGACAGGGGATTGAACACTGAAGCTTTCTTT. This translates into CASSGDRGLNTEAFF.